A single sample is the source of the 28 T cell receptor beta chains below, sequenced in a study of tumor-infiltrating lymphocytes in primary liver carcinoma. The investigators made TCR beta cDNA from about 0.45 ug total RNA, using a constant-region primer. Libraries covering TCR beta were generated through three nested multiplex PCR rounds (using a slightly modified ARM-PCR). Investigators reported that the first two PCR rounds, at 10 to 11 cycles each, used TRBV1-TRBV30 forward primers with a C-beta reverse primer. TCRdb ran MiXCR on the multiplex PCR reads and lists one entry per CDR3 protein. Altogether nearly 200,000 distinct CDR3 sequences are present, 65% being singletons, with the ten largest covering approximately 6.6%. Both blood RNA, taken from unsorted whole blood, and germline DNA were extracted. The specimen was peripheral blood. Receptors were obtained from an older woman with primary liver carcinoma and hepatitis B virus infection.

Details on this clonotype: The junction shows a germline mismatch at one end, possibly a read error. V gene TRBV11-3 combines with J gene TRBJ1-2, with D perhaps TRBD1 (5 bases). In germline, CDR1 is SGHNT, CDR2 YENEEA. The CDR3 spans 14 residues. This CDR3 is CVSRAGADPNGYTF. The CDR3 DNA reads TGTGTCAGCAGGGCCGGGGCGGATCCTAATGGCTACACCTTC.

This clonotype was observed once. This may be a read error, as it is one base from a much larger clone. The chain is built from TRBV12-3 or TRBV12-4 and TRBJ1-5; TRBD1 matches 7 bases. The CDR3 covers 15 residues. Trimming removed 8 bases from V and 3 bases from J; junction bases left unmatched: 10. The CDR3 sequence: CASCGDRLSNQPQHF. The DNA of the CDR3 is TGTGCCAGCTGTGGGGACAGATTATCCAATCAGCCCCAGCATTTT.

Notes on this clonotype: One end of the junction does not line up with germline, which may come from a read error. The chain links TRBV15 to TRBJ2-2; D may correspond to TRBD1 or TRBD2 (5 bases each). The CDR3 sequence is 17 residues long. In germline, CDR1 is LNHNV, CDR2 YYDKDF (reference sequence). The CDR3 DNA follows: TGTGCCGCCAGCAGAGGGCTTGGCAGGGCGAACACCGGGGAGCTGTTTTTT. This gives the protein CAASRGLGRANTGELFF.

This chain joins TRBV19 and TRBJ2-3; D remains unclear. V was pared by 6 bases and J by 0 bases, with 13 bases between. CDR1 and CDR2 (germline): LNHDA, SQIVND (reference sequence). This CDR3 contains 15 residues. CDR3 bases: TGTGCCAGTAGGTATAACCCAACTAGCACAGATACGCAGTATTTT. This sequence encodes CASRYNPTSTDTQYF. The variable domain in full, with the rest retrieved from reference TRBV19 and TRBJ2-3, is DGGITQSPKYLFRKEGQNVTLSCEQNLNHDAMYWYRQDPGQGLRLIYYSQIVNDFQKGDIAEGYSVSREKKESFPLTVTSAQKNPTAFYLCASRYNPTSTDTQYFGPGTRLTVL.

As to this clonotype: A much more abundant neighbour one base away suggests this may be a read error. The chain employs TRBV28 and TRBJ2-7; D is possibly TRBD2 (5 bases). The CDR3 has 17 residues. Per germline, CDR1 MDHEN and CDR2 SYDVKM. In DNA form, the CDR3 reads TGTGCCAGCAGTTTCTTCCGGCTAGCCGAAGACTCCTGCGAGCAGTACTTC. Encoded protein: CASSFFRLAEDSCEQYF.

The table lists this clonotype with a count of one. The chain couples TRBV5-1 to TRBJ2-5; the D gene is possibly TRBD2 (6 bases). V lost 0 bases and J lost 1, with 16 bases in between. Germline CDR1 SGHRS, CDR2 YFSETQ. The CDR3 consists of 17 residues. As DNA, the CDR3 is TGCGCCAGCAGCTTGGGCCTAGGGAGGATTCTCCAAGAGACCCAGTACTTC. It specifies CASSLGLGRILQETQYF. The full variable domain, with the rest looked up from reference TRBV5-1 and TRBJ2-5, is KAGVTQTPRYLIKTRGQQVTLSCSPISGHRSVSWYQQTPGQGLQFLFEYFSETQRNKGNFPGRFSGRQFSNSRSEMNVSTLELGDSALYLCASSLGLGRILQETQYFGPGTRLLVL.

This clonotype has a count of ten or more. The rearrangement uses TRBV11-3 and TRBJ2-2; 9 bases are shared with TRBD2. After removal of 5 bases from V and 6 bases from J, the junction contained 10 bases not matched to a gene. The CDR3 totals 16 residues. From germline, CDR1 is SGHNT and CDR2 YENEEA. The CDR3 nucleotides read TGTGCCAGCAGCCAAATGCGCGGGAGGGCCTCCGGGGAGCTGTTTTTT. Protein sequence: CASSQMRGRASGELFF.

In its sample, this clonotype was seen once. A single base separates this from a much larger clone, so it may be a read error. Without the conserved terminal phenylalanine or tryptophan, this CDR3 likely stems from a read error. This chain links TRBV7-9 with TRBJ2-1; D remains unclear. The CDR3 is made up of 12 amino acids. V was cut by 5 bases and J by 10 bases, with 12 bases left in between. Germline CDR1 SEHNR, CDR2 FQNEAQ (reference sequence). The CDR3 spells CASSPDHLEQFL. DNA of the CDR3: TGTGCCAGCAGCCCGGACCATCTAGAGCAGTTCTTA.

A note on this clonotype: This sequence may be a read error, since a much larger clone differs from it by one base. The CDR3 DNA reads as TGTGCCAGCAGCCAAGATCCCGTGGGACAGGTTGGTTACGAGCAGTACTTC. Encoded protein: CASSQDPVGQVGYEQYF. This rearrangement joins TRBV4-2 to TRBJ2-7; 8 bases match TRBD1. Germline CDR1 reads LGHNA; CDR2 reads YNFKEQ. Trimming took 0 bases from V and 4 from J; bases not matched to a gene: 11. CDR3 length: 17 amino acids.

This clonotype was seen many times. The chain joins TRBV6-6 to TRBJ1-5, with D possibly TRBD1 on 5 matching bases. The CDR3 covers 11 residues. Between the trimmed V and J ends, which lost 8 bases and 5 bases, there was a span of 7 bases. Germline assignment: CDR1 MNHNY and CDR2 SVGAGI (reference sequence). As DNA, the CDR3 is TGTGCCAGCCAGGGAGATCAGCCCCAGCATTTT. The encoded protein is CASQGDQPQHF.

This chain links TRBV28 with TRBJ2-3; D perhaps matches TRBD1 (6 bases). From germline, CDR1 is MDHEN and CDR2 SYDVKM. This CDR3 spans 16 amino acids. V lost 3 bases and J 3 bases, leaving 16 bases between the germline ends. The CDR3, as DNA: TGTGCCAGCAGTTTGCTCAGGACAGATTTTACAGATACGCAGTATTTT. Translating it yields CASSLLRTDFTDTQYF.

This clonotype is medium-sized (0.01 to 0.1%) by share. The genes are TRBV11-3 and TRBJ2-7; TRBD2 matches at 7 bases. Germline V gene lookup returns CDR1 SGHNT and CDR2 YENEEA. J lost 5 bases, V lost 2 bases, and 6 bases had no gene match. This CDR3 has 14 amino acids. CDR3 sequence reads: CASSLSGREHEQYF. The CDR3 DNA reads as TGTGCCAGCAGCTTAAGCGGGCGGGAGCACGAGCAGTACTTC.

The V gene is TRBV7-9, the J gene TRBJ2-7; D unclear. Germline values: CDR1 SEHNR, CDR2 FQNEAQ (reference sequence). The CDR3 runs to 15 residues. V dropped 5 bases and J dropped 5 bases, with 19 bases sitting between them. CDR3 coding DNA: TGTGCCAGCAGCCAGACTGGAGAGCGATCCGACGAGCAGTACTTC. Translating it yields CASSQTGERSDEQYF. Full variable domain (rest looked up from reference TRBV7-9 and TRBJ2-7): DTGVSQNPRHKITKRGQNVTFRCDPISEHNRLYWYRQTLGQGPEFLTYFQNEAQLEKSRLLSDRFSAERPKGSFSTLEIQRTEQGDSAMYLCASSQTGERSDEQYFGPGTRLTVT.

As concerns this clonotype: A read error is possible here, since a much larger clone lies one base away. This rearrangement joins TRBV10-2 to TRBJ2-5; 7 bases are shared with TRBD1. The V gene's germline CDR1 is WSHSY and CDR2 SAAADI. The CDR3 loop spans 15 amino acids. The CDR3 sequence is CVSSSTGWGQETQYF. The CDR3 DNA follows: TGCGTCAGCAGTTCGACAGGGTGGGGGCAAGAGACCCAGTACTTC.

Worth noting for this clonotype: The conserved final phenylalanine or tryptophan is absent from the CDR3, which likely points to a read error. V and J are TRBV6-1 and TRBJ2-7, with 9 bases matching TRBD2. Germline lookup yields CDR1 MNHNS and CDR2 SASEGT. This CDR3 has 19 residues. CDR3 bases: TGTGCTAGCAGCCTAGGCTCCCCAGGGACTAGCACGAACCTCTACGAGCAGTACATC. Its protein is CASSLGSPGTSTNLYEQYI.

This chain connects TRBV28 to TRBJ2-7; 11 bases fit TRBD2. The CDR3 covers 16 residues. Germline V gene sequence: CDR1 MDHEN, CDR2 SYDVKM. Trimming removed 5 bases from V and 6 bases from J; junction bases left unmatched: 12. As DNA, the CDR3 is TGTGCCAGCAGTCTTAGCGGGAGGGCTCTCCCCCTCGAGCAGTACTTC. It is translated as CASSLSGRALPLEQYF.

Turning to this clonotype: One base away lies a much larger clone, so this may be a sequencing read error. CDR3 region: CASRSRGRIEAFF. DNA for the CDR3: TGTGCCAGCAGATCCAGGGGCCGAATTGAAGCTTTCTTT. This chain joins TRBV12-3 or TRBV12-4 and TRBJ1-1; D perhaps matches TRBD1 (6 bases). This CDR3 is 13 amino acids long. V lost 6 bases and J lost 7, with 15 bases in between.

The table lists this clonotype with a count of one. The final CDR3 position lacks the conserved phenylalanine or tryptophan, pointing to a likely read error. The DNA is omitted, as the CDR3 cannot be located on it reliably, and the CDR3 follows TCRdb's listing. The chain employs TRBV11-2 and TRBJ2-1; TRBD1 reflects the table's D call only, with no check against the DNA. Per germline, CDR1 SGHAT and CDR2 FQNNGV. Inclusive of both ends, the CDR3 amounts to 15 amino acids. CDR3 loop: CASSTGTGVYNEHFL.

As to this clonotype: Germline is not matched at one junction end, which may reflect a read error. The chain couples TRBV5-1 to TRBJ2-7, with a possible D match to TRBD1 (5 bases). The CDR3 consists of 16 residues. Germline CDR1 SGHRS, CDR2 YFSETQ. The CDR3 nucleotides are TGCGCCAGCAGCTTGGAGGGTCAGGGCCCGCTCTACGAGCGGTACTTC. Its translation is CASSLEGQGPLYERYF.

With respect to this clonotype: This may stem from a read error, because a much larger clone lies one nucleotide away. The chain recombines TRBV6-2 or TRBV6-3 with TRBJ1-1; TRBD1 agrees at 7 bases. There are 13 residues in the CDR3. Per the germline V gene, CDR1 is MNHEY and CDR2 is SVGEGT. J gave up 3 bases and V 6 bases, and 4 bases lay outside the gene matches. The CDR3 bases are TGTGCCAGCAGAAGGGACAGCCACACTGAAGCTTTCTTT. Encoded protein: CASRRDSHTEAFF.

In its sample, this clonotype was seen a few times. V is TRBV12-3 or TRBV12-4 and J is TRBJ2-7; TRBD1 is a possible D gene (6 bases). V was clipped by 1 base and J by 3 bases, with 13 bases between them. The CDR3 contains 15 residues. The CDR3 DNA follows: TGTGCCAGCAGTTTAGGTCAGGGGAAGTTCTACGAGCAGTACTTC. Translation gives CASSLGQGKFYEQYF.

To note about this clonotype: This may come from a read error, since a much larger clone is one base off. The chain links TRBV6-5 to TRBJ1-1; 8 nucleotides line up with TRBD1. Germline V lookup: CDR1 MNHEY, CDR2 SVGAGI. The CDR3 spans 13 residues. The CDR3 region is CVSNLPGQGEAFF. The DNA for the CDR3 is TGTGTCAGCAATCTACCAGGACAGGGTGAAGCTTTCTTT.

Points on this clonotype: One end of the junction varies from germline; a read error may be responsible. V is TRBV11-3 and J is TRBJ2-1, with 10 bases lining up with TRBD2. The CDR3 has 17 residues. Germline-derived CDR1 and CDR2 are SGHNT and YENEEA. The CDR3 bases are TGTGCCAACAGCTTACGGACCAGCGGGAGGGGGTACAATGAGCAGTTCTTC. Translation: CANSLRTSGRGYNEQFF.

Notes on this clonotype: The junction does not match germline at one end; this may be a read error. The V gene is TRBV11-1, the J gene TRBJ2-1; D is undetermined. This CDR3 has 14 amino acids. From germline, CDR1 is SGHAT and CDR2 FQDESV (reference sequence). CDR3 region: CASSTPGPYYEQFF. Written as DNA, the CDR3 is TGTGCCAGTAGCACCCCGGGCCCCTACTATGAGCAATTCTTC.

The chain uses TRBV14 and TRBJ2-5; D call uncertain. The germline gives CDR1 SGHDN, CDR2 FVKESK. This CDR3 has 16 residues. Trimming stripped 0 bases from V and 0 bases from J, with 11 bases between. The DNA of the CDR3 is TGTGCCAGCAGCCAAGAGGGTTCGTACCACCAAGAGACCCAGTACTTC. It specifies CASSQEGSYHQETQYF.

Sample share makes this clonotype medium-sized. This sequence joins TRBV11-2 and TRBJ2-1, with TRBD2 identical over 7 bases. Trimming took 3 bases from V and 0 from J; bases not matched to a gene: 2. Germline V CDR1 and CDR2: SGHAT, FQNNGV. The CDR3 covers 15 residues. The CDR3 nucleotides are TGTGCCAGCAGCTTGGGGAGGGCCTCCTACAATGAGCAGTTCTTC. Protein sequence: CASSLGRASYNEQFF.

This clonotype turned up a few times. The junction departs from the called germline gene at one end, perhaps through a read error. The V gene is TRBV11-2, the J gene TRBJ2-5; 9 bases map to TRBD2. The CDR3 spans 15 residues. CDR1 is SGHAT and CDR2 is FQNNGV in the germline V gene. The CDR3 DNA reads TGTGCTAGCAGCTTTGCGGGAGGGGAACAAGAGACCCAGTACTTC. Encoded protein: CASSFAGGEQETQYF. Full variable domain (remainder filled in from reference TRBV11-2 and TRBJ2-5): EAGVAQSPRYKIIEKRQSVAFWCNPISGHATLYWYQQILGQGPKLLIQFQNNGVVDDSQLPKDRFSAERLKGVDSTLKIQPAKLEDSAVYLCASSFAGGEQETQYFGPGTRLLVL.

The sample holds a few counts of this clonotype. V gene TRBV30 combines with J gene TRBJ2-1; D is ambiguous. CDR1 is GTSNPN and CDR2 is SVGIG in the germline V gene (reference sequence). V was cut by 0 bases and J by 3 bases, with 15 bases left in between. The CDR3 is 16 residues long. The CDR3 is CAWSVRGRKGYNEQFF. Here the CDR3 DNA reads TGTGCCTGGAGTGTGCGTGGCAGGAAGGGCTACAATGAGCAGTTCTTC.